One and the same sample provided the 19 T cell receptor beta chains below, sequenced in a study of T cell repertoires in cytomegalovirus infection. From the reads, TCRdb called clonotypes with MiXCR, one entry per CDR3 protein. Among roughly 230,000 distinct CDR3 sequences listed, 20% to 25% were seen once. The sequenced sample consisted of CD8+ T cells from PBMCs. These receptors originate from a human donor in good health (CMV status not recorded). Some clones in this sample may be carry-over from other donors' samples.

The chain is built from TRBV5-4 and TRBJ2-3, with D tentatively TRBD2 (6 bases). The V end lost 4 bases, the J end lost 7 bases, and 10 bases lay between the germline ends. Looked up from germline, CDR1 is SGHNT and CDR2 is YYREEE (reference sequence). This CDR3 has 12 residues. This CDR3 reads CASSQRTNTQYF. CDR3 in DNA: TGTGCCAGCAGCCAGCGGACTAATACGCAGTATTTT. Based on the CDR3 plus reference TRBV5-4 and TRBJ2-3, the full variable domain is ETGVTQSPTHLIKTRGQQVTLRCSSQSGHNTVSWYQQALGQGPQFIFQYYREEENGRGNFPPRFSGLQFPNYSSELNVNALELDDSALYLCASSQRTNTQYFGPGTRLTVL.

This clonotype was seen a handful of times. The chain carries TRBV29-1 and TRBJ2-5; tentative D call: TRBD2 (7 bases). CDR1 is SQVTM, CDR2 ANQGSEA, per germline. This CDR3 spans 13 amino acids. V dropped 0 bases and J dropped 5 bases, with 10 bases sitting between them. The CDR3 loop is CSVEEGGPETQYF. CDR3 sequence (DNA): TGCAGCGTTGAAGAGGGGGGGCCGGAGACCCAGTACTTC.

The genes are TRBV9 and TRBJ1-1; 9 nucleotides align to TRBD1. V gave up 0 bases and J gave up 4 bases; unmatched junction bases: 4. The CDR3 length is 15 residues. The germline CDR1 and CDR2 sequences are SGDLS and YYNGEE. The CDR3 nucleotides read TGTGCCAGCAGCGTAGATGGGACAGGGAGCACTGAAGCTTTCTTT. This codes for CASSVDGTGSTEAFF.

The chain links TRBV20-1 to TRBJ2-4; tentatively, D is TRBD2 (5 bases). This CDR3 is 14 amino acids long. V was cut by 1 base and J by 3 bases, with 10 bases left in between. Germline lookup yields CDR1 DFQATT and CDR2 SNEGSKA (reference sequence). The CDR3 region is CSARVEEDKNIQYF. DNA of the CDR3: TGCAGTGCTAGAGTAGAGGAGGACAAAAACATTCAGTACTTC.

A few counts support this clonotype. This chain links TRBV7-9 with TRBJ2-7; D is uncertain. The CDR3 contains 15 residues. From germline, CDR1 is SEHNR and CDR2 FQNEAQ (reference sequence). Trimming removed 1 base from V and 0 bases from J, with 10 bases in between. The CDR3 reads CASSLGSPSSYEQYF. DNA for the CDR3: TGTGCCAGCAGCTTAGGGTCCCCGAGCTCCTACGAGCAGTACTTC. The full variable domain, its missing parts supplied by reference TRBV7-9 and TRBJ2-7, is DTGVSQNPRHKITKRGQNVTFRCDPISEHNRLYWYRQTLGQGPEFLTYFQNEAQLEKSRLLSDRFSAERPKGSFSTLEIQRTEQGDSAMYLCASSLGSPSSYEQYFGPGTRLTVT.

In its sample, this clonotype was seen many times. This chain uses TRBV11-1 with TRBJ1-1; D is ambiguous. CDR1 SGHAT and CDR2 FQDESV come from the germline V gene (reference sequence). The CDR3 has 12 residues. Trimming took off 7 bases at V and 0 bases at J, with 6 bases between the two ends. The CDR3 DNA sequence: TGTGCCAGCAACGGGGTGAACACTGAAGCTTTCTTT. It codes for CASNGVNTEAFF.

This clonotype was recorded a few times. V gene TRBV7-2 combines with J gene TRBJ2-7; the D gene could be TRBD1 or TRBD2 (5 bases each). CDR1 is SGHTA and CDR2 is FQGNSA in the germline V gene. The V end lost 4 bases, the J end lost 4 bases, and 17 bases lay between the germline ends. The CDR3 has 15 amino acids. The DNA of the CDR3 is TGTGCCAGCAGCTCAAGGGACCGTCGAGTTTACGAGCAGTACTTC. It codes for CASSSRDRRVYEQYF.

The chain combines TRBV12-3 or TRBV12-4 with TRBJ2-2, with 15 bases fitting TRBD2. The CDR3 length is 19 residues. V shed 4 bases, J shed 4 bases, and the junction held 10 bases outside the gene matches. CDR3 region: CASSSTGTSGGPSTGELFF. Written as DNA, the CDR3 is TGTGCCAGCAGTTCGACCGGGACTAGCGGGGGGCCGTCCACCGGGGAGCTGTTTTTT.

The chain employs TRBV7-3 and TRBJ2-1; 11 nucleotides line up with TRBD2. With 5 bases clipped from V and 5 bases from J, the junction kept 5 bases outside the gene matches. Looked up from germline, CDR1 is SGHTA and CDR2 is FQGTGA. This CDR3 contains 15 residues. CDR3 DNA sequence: TGTGCCAGCAGCGTAGCGGGGGGGGGCCACAATGAGCAGTTCTTC. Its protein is CASSVAGGGHNEQFF.

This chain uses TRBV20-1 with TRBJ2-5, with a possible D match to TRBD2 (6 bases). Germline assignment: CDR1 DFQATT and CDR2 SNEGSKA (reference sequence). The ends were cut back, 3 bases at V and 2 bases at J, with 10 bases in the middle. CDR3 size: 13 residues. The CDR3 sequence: CSASLGLQETQYF. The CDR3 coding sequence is TGCAGTGCTAGTCTGGGACTTCAAGAGACCCAGTACTTC.

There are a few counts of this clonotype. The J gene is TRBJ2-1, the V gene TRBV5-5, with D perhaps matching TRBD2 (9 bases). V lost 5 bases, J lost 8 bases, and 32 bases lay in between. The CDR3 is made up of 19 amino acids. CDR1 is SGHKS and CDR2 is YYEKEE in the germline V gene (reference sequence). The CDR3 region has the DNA TGTGCCAGCAGGGTTACCGGGACAGGATTAAGCGGGGGGTCGGATGAGCAGTTCTTC. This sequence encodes CASRVTGTGLSGGSDEQFF.

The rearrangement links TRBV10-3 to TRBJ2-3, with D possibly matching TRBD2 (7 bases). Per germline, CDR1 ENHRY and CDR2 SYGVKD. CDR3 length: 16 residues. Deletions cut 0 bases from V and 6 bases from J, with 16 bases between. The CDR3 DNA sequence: TGTGCCATCAGTGAGTCGTATGGGGGGGCAGTGGATACGCAGTATTTT. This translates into CAISESYGGAVDTQYF.

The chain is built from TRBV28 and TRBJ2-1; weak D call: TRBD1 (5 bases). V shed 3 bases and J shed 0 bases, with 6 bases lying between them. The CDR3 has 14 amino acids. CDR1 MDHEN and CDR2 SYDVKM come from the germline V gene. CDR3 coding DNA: TGTGCCAGCAGTTTTGGGGCCTCCTACAATGAGCAGTTCTTC. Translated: CASSFGASYNEQFF.

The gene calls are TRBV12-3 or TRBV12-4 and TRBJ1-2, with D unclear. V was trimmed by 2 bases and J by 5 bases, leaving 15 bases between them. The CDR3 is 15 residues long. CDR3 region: CASSLLGRPLYGYTF. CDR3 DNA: TGTGCCAGCAGTTTACTGGGCCGGCCTCTATATGGCTACACCTTC.

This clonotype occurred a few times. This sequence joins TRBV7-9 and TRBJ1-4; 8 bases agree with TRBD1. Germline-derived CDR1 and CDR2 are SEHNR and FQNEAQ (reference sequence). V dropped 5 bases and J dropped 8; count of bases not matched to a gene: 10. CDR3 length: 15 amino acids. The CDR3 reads CASSLSRGQEEKLFF. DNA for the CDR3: TGTGCCAGCAGCCTAAGCCGGGGACAGGAAGAAAAACTGTTTTTT.

The CDR3: CSVELDRVGETQYF. CDR3 in DNA: TGCAGCGTTGAATTGGACAGGGTGGGGGAGACCCAGTACTTC. V and J are TRBV29-1 and TRBJ2-5; TRBD1 matches 8 bases. From germline, CDR1 is SQVTM and CDR2 ANQGSEA. V trimming: 2 bases; J trimming: 5 bases; junction bases outside the gene matches: 7. This CDR3 comprises 14 residues.

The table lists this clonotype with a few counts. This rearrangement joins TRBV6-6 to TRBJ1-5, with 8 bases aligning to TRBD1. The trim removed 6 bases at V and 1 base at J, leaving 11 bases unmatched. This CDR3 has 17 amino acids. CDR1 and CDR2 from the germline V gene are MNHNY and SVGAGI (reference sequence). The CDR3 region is CASSPGQGGLSNQPQHF. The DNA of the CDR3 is TGTGCCAGCAGCCCCGGACAGGGTGGTCTCAGCAATCAGCCCCAGCATTTT.

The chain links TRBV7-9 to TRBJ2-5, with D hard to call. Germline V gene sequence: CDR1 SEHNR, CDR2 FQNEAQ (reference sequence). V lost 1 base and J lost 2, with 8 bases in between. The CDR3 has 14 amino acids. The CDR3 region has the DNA TGTGCCAGCAGCTTAGTTATGGGGCAAGAGACCCAGTACTTC. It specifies CASSLVMGQETQYF.

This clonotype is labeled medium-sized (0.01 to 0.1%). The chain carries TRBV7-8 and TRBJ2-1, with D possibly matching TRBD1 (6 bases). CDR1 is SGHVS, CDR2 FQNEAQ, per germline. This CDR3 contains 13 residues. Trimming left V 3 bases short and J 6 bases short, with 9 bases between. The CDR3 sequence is CASSFDRPNEQFF. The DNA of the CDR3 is TGTGCCAGCAGCTTCGACAGGCCCAATGAGCAGTTCTTC.